A selection of T cell receptor beta chains follows, all from one sample in a study of beta chain features in type 1 diabetes. Repertoires were generated with immunoSEQ multiplex PCR, while TCRdb's copy carries only in-frame clones and drops some. Among about half a million clones listed, more than 9.5% were seen once. The sequencing sample was made of naive CD4+ T cells from blood. These receptors were obtained from a woman younger than 30 in good health. CDR3s include the opening cysteine and the closing phenylalanine or tryptophan. The order of the fields is J gene, D gene, V gene, clone size, CDR3 protein, CDR3 DNA. The D gene is left open where the match is weak. A row's size may be missing; if present it is once, few, many or a size class.

TRBJ1-2 TRBD1 TRBV27 . CASSSTGGYGYGYTF TGTGCCAGCAGTTCCACAGGGGGATACGGCTATGGCTACACCTTC
TRBJ1-6 TRBD1 TRBV4-3 . CASSPSQGRGSPLHF TGCGCCAGCAGCCCATCACAGGGGCGGGGTTCACCCCTCCACTTT
TRBJ2-1 . TRBV29-1 few CSVSRGGEQFF TGCAGCGTTAGTCGGGGAGGTGAGCAGTTCTTC
TRBJ2-3 . TRBV27 . CASSSGVWRATDTQYF TGTGCCAGCAGTTCAGGAGTCTGGAGGGCCACAGATACGCAGTATTTT
TRBJ1-4 . TRBV29-1 . CSVVVMASEKLFF TGCAGCGTTGTGGTCATGGCGAGTGAAAAACTGTTTTTT
TRBJ1-1 TRBD1 TRBV5-4 . CASSPLAGGVNTEAFF TGTGCCAGCAGCCCCTTGGCAGGGGGGGTGAACACTGAAGCTTTCTTT
TRBJ2-7 . TRBV6-5 once CASSNRPGPPYEQYF TGTGCCAGCTCGAATCGCCCGGGACCGCCTTACGAGCAGTACTTC
TRBJ2-1 . TRBV5-1 . CASSLKPGADNEQFF TGCGCCAGCAGCCTAAAACCCGGGGCCGACAATGAGCAGTTCTTC
TRBJ2-4 . TRBV7-8 . CASSPRTTLAKNIQYF TGTGCCAGCAGCCCAAGGACTACACTAGCCAAAAACATTCAGTACTTC
TRBJ2-2 TRBD1 TRBV18 . CASSPRTGVTGELFF TGTGCCAGCTCACCGAGGACAGGGGTCACCGGGGAGCTGTTTTTT
TRBJ2-3 . TRBV6-1 . CAGGSVAATDTQYF TGTGCCGGCGGATCGGTAGCGGCCACAGATACGCAGTATTTT
TRBJ2-1 . TRBV12-5 few CASGLYNEQFF TGTGCTAGTGGGCTGTACAATGAGCAGTTCTTC
TRBJ1-2 TRBD1 TRBV6-5 few CASRDRDNYGYTF TGTGCCAGCCGGGACAGGGACAACTATGGCTACACCTTC
TRBJ1-4 . TRBV4-2 few CASSRGTVEDEKLFF TGTGCCAGCAGCAGGGGAACGGTGGAGGATGAAAAACTGTTTTTT
TRBJ1-2 . TRBV23-1 few CASSPRQWGYTF TGCGCCAGCAGCCCCCGACAGTGGGGCTACACCTTC
TRBJ2-3 TRBD1 TRBV18 . CASSPRGQVSTDTQYF TGTGCCAGCTCACCGCGTGGACAGGTCAGCACAGATACGCAGTATTTT
TRBJ2-3 . TRBV28 . CASRSYWTDTQYF TGTGCCAGCAGGTCCTATTGGACAGATACGCAGTATTTT
TRBJ1-1 TRBD1 TRBV29-1 . CSVAGTGGTEAFF TGCAGCGTTGCCGGCACAGGGGGCACTGAAGCTTTCTTT
TRBJ2-3 . TRBV10-3 . CATAFRADTDTQYF TGTGCCACAGCGTTTCGGGCAGACACAGATACGCAGTATTTT
TRBJ1-1 . TRBV30 few CAWSVTGGRTEAFF TGTGCCTGGAGTGTCACTGGGGGCCGCACTGAAGCTTTCTTT
TRBJ2-5 TRBD2 TRBV25-1 . CASSDELRLAAETQYF TGTGCCAGCAGTGATGAATTGCGACTAGCGGCGGAGACCCAGTACTTC
TRBJ1-2 . TRBV7-2 few CASSLSYGYTF TGTGCCAGCAGCTTAAGCTATGGCTACACCTTC
TRBJ2-1 . TRBV29-1 . CSGEGKQQSYNEQFF TGCAGCGGTGAGGGGAAACAGCAATCCTACAATGAGCAGTTCTTC
TRBJ2-3 . TRBV7-6 few CASSLSPGTDTQYF TGTGCCAGCAGCCTCAGCCCGGGCACAGATACGCAGTATTTT
TRBJ1-4 . TRBV19 few CASKRRRESNEKLFF TGTGCCAGTAAGCGCAGACGGGAATCTAATGAAAAACTGTTTTTT
TRBJ2-1 . TRBV23-1 . CASSQSRVLAGFLSGKPNNEQFF TGCGCCAGCAGTCAATCACGGGTTCTGGCGGGATTTCTTAGCGGAAAGCCTAACAATGAGCAGTTCTTC
TRBJ1-3 . TRBV30 few CAWRRGSAGNTIYF TGTGCCTGGCGCAGGGGTTCGGCTGGAAACACCATATATTTT
TRBJ2-3 . TRBV29-1 few CSPSRDSTDTQYF TGCAGCCCCTCGCGGGACAGCACAGATACGCAGTATTTT
TRBJ2-3 . TRBV5-6 few CASSFRFSSTDTQYF TGTGCCAGCAGCTTTAGGTTTTCTAGCACAGATACGCAGTATTTT
TRBJ1-1 TRBD1 TRBV7-2 . CASSELPGQMNTEAFF TGTGCCAGCAGCGAACTTCCGGGACAGATGAACACTGAAGCTTTCTTT
TRBJ1-1 . TRBV9 . CASSGGHLGTTEAFF TGTGCCAGCAGCGGGGGACACCTCGGGACCACTGAAGCTTTCTTT
TRBJ2-3 . TRBV7-9 few CASSLGRLSPDTQYF TGTGCCAGCAGCTTAGGGCGACTTAGCCCAGATACGCAGTATTTT
TRBJ2-7 . TRBV27 . CASSPRTLIYEQYF TGTGCCAGCAGTCCTCGGACTTTAATCTACGAGCAGTACTTC
TRBJ2-7 TRBD2 TRBV9 few CASSVGGAGCAREGSYEQYF TGTGCCAGCAGCGTAGGAGGGGCAGGGTGTGCGCGGGAGGGCTCCTACGAGCAGTACTTC
TRBJ1-2 . TRBV2 . CASSAQADYGYTF TGTGCCAGCAGTGCACAGGCCGACTATGGCTACACCTTC